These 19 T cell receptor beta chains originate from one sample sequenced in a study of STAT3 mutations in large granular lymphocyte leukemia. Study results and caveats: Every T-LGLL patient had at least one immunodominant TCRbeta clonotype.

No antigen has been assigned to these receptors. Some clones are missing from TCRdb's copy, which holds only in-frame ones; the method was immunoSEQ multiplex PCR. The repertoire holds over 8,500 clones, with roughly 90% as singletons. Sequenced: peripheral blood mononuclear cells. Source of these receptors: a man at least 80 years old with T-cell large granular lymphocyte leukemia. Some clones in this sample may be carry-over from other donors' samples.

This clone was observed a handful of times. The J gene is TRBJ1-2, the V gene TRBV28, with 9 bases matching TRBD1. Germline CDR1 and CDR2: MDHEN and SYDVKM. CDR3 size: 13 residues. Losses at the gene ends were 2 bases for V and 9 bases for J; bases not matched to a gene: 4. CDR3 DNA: TGTGCCAGCAGTTTAGGTGGACAGGGGAGCTACACCTTC. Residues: CASSLGGQGSYTF.

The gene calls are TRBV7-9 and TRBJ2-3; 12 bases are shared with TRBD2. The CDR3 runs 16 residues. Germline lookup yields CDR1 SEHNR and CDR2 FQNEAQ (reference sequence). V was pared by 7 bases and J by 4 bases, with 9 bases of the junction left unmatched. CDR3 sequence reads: CASILTGLAGSDTQYF. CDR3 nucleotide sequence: TGTGCCAGCATCCTTACCGGACTAGCGGGGTCAGATACGCAGTATTTT.

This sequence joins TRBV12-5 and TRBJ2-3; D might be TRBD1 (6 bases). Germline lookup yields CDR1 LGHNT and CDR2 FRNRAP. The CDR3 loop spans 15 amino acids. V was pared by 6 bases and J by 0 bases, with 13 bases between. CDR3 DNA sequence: TGTGCTAGTGGCTCCGGGACATATAGCACAGATACGCAGTATTTT. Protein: CASGSGTYSTDTQYF.

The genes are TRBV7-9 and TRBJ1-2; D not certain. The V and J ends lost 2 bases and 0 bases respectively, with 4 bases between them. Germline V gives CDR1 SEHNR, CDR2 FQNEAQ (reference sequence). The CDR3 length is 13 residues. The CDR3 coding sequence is TGTGCCAGCAGCTTAACCGCTAACTATGGCTACACCTTC. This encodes CASSLTANYGYTF.

Written as DNA, the CDR3 is TGTGCCAGCAGCTTAGCCCGGACTAGGGATGAAGAGACCCAGTACTTC. Protein: CASSLARTRDEETQYF. The chain carries TRBV7-9 and TRBJ2-5; TRBD2 agrees at 7 bases. The CDR3 is 16 residues long. After removal of 0 bases from V and 3 bases from J, the junction contained 7 bases not matched to a gene. From germline, CDR1 is SEHNR and CDR2 FQNEAQ (reference sequence).

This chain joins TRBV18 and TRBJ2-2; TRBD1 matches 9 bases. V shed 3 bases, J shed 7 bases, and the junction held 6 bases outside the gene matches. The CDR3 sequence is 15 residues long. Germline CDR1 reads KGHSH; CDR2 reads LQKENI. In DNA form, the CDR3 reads TGTGCCAGCTCACCGGGGACAGGGCGCAGCGGGGAGCTGTTTTTT. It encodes CASSPGTGRSGELFF. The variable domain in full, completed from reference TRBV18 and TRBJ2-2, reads NAGVMQNPRHLVRRRGQEARLRCSPMKGHSHVYWYRQLPEEGLKFMVYLQKENIIDESGMPKERFSAEFPKEGPSILRIQQVVRGDSAAYFCASSPGTGRSGELFFGEGSRLTVL.

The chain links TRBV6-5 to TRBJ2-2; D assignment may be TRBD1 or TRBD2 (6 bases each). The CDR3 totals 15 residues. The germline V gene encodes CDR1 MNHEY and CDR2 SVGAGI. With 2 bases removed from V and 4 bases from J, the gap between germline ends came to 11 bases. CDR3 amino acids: CASSYAQGGTGELFF. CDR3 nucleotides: TGTGCCAGCAGTTACGCACAGGGAGGCACCGGGGAGCTGTTTTTT.

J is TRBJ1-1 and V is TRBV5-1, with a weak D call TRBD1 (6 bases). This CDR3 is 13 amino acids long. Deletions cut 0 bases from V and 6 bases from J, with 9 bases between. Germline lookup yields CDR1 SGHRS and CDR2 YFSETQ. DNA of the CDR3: TGCGCCAGCAGCTTGGTAGACAGGTCTGAAGCTTTCTTT. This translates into CASSLVDRSEAFF.

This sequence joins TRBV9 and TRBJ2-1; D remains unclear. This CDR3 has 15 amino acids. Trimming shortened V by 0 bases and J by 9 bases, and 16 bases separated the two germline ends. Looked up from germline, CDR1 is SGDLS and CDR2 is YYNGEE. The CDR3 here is CASSVATETLGEQFF. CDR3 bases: TGTGCCAGCAGCGTAGCCACAGAAACTTTGGGTGAGCAGTTCTTC. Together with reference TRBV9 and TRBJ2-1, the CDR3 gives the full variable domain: DSGVTQTPKHLITATGQRVTLRCSPRSGDLSVYWYQQSLDQGLQFLIQYYNGEERAKGNILERFSAQQFPDLHSELNLSSLELGDSALYFCASSVATETLGEQFFGPGTRLTVL.

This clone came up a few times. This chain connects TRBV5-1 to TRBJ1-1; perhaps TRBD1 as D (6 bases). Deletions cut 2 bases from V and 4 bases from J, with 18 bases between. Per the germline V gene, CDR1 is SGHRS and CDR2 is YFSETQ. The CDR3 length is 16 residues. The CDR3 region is CASSLTGIRVGTEAFF. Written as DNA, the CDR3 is TGCGCCAGCAGCTTAACAGGGATACGGGTTGGCACTGAAGCTTTCTTT.

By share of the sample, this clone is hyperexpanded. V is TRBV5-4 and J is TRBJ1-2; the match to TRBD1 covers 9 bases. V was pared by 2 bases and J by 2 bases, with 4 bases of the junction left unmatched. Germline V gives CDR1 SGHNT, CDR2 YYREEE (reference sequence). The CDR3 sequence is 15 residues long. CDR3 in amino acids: CASSFRGQGNYGYTF. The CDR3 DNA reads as TGTGCCAGCAGCTTCCGGGGACAGGGAAACTATGGCTACACCTTC.

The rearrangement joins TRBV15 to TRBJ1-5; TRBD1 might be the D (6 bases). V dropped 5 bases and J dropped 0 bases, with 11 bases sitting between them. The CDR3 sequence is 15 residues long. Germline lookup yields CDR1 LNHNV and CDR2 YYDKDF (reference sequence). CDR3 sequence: CATSSGQTSNQPQHF. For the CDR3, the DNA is TGTGCCACCAGCTCAGGACAGACTAGCAATCAGCCCCAGCATTTT.

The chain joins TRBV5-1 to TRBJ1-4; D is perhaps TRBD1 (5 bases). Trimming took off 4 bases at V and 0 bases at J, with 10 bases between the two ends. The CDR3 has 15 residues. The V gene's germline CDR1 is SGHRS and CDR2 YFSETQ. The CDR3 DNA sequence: TGCGCCAGCAGCCGGCAGGGAGCAACTAATGAAAAACTGTTTTTT. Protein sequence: CASSRQGATNEKLFF.

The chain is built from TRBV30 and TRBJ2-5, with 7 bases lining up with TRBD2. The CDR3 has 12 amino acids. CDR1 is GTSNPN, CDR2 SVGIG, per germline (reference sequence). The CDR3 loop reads CALELGGETQYF. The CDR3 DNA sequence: TGTGCTCTGGAGTTGGGGGGGGAGACCCAGTACTTC.

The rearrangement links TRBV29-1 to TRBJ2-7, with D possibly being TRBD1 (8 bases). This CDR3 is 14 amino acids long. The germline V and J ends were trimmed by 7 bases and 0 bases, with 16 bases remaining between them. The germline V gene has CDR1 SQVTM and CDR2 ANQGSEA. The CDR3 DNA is TGCAGCGCTACAGGGGGGGCCAACTCCTACGAGCAGTACTTC. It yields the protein CSATGGANSYEQYF.

The chain's CDR3 is CASSAREGAVHEQYF. CDR3 coding DNA: TGTGCCAGCAGCGCCCGGGAGGGGGCGGTCCACGAGCAGTACTTC. V is TRBV9 and J is TRBJ2-7, with D maybe TRBD2 (8 bases). The V end lost 3 bases, the J end lost 5 bases, and 18 bases lay between the germline ends. CDR1 is SGDLS, CDR2 YYNGEE, per germline. CDR3 size: 15 residues.

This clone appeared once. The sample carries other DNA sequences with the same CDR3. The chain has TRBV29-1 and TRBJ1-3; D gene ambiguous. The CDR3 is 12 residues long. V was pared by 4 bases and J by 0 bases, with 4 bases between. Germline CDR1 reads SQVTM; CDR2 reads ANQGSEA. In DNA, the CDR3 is TGCAGCGTTGCTCTCTCTGGAAACACCATATATTTT. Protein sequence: CSVALSGNTIYF.

The CDR3 DNA is TGTGCCAGCAGTGATTCTGACAGGGGATTGGAGACCCAGTACTTC. This sequence encodes CASSDSDRGLETQYF. The chain combines TRBV2 with TRBJ2-5; 8 bases align to TRBD1. J was trimmed by 5 bases and V by 3 bases; bases with no gene match: 8. The CDR3 has 15 amino acids. The germline V gene has CDR1 SNHLY and CDR2 FYNNEI.

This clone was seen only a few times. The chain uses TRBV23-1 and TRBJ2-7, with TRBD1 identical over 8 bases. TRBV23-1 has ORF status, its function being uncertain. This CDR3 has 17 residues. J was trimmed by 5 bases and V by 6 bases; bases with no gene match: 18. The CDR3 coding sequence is TGCGCCAGCAGCCCCAACCGGGCAGGGGGCTATTCCCACGAGCAGTACTTC. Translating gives CASSPNRAGGYSHEQYF.